The 2 T cell receptor beta chains given below trace back to one sample, sequenced in a study of blood T cell repertoires in COVID-19. Libraries were prepared by immunoSEQ multiplex PCR; TCRdb keeps only in-frame clonotypes and omits some of them. The table lists 130,000 or so clones, around 85% of them singletons. Sequencing was performed on PBMCs or T cells enriched from blood (not recorded which). The receptor source for this set is a man aged 50 to 59 who had recovered from COVID-19.

The chain recombines TRBV19 with TRBJ2-3, with 11 bases fitting TRBD2. In germline, CDR1 is LNHDA, CDR2 SQIVND (reference sequence). The CDR3 has 15 residues. With V trimmed by 8 bases and J by 2 bases, 6 bases remained unmatched. The CDR3 reads CASGATSGATDTQYF. CDR3 nucleotide sequence: TGTGCCAGTGGCGCGACTAGCGGGGCCACAGATACGCAGTATTTT.

This clone was seen ten or more times. The chain links TRBV5-5 to TRBJ2-2; 8 bases line up with TRBD1. Germline CDR1 reads SGHKS; CDR2 reads YYEKEE (reference sequence). This CDR3 has 16 amino acids. V lost 0 bases and J lost 0; bases outside the gene matches: 1. The CDR3 region is CASSLAGGANTGELFF. The CDR3 bases are TGTGCCAGCAGCTTGGCAGGGGGCGCGAACACCGGGGAGCTGTTTTTT.